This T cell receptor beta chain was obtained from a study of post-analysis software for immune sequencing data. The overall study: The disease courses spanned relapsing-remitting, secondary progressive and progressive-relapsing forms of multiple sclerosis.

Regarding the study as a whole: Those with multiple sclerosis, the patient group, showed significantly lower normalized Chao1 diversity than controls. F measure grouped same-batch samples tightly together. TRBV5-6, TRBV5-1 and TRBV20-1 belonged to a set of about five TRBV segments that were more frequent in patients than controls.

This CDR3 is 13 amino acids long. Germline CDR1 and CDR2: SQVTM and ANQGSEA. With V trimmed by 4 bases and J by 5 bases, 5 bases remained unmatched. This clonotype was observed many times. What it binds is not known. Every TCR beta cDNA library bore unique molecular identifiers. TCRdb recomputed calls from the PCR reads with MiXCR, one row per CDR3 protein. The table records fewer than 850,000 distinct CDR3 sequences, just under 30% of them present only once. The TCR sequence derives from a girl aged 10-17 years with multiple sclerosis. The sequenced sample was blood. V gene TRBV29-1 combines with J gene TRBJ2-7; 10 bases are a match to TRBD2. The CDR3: CSVGRTSGHEQYF. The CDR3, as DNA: TGCAGCGTTGGCAGGACTAGCGGTCACGAGCAGTACTTC.